The 13 T cell receptor beta chains given below trace back to one sample, sequenced in a study of blood T cell repertoires in COVID-19. Only in-frame clones appear in the TCRdb table, and some are missing; sequencing was by immunoSEQ multiplex PCR. Among around 400,000 clones listed, around 87% were seen once. Source material: peripheral blood. All receptors derive from a woman aged 55-70 years with COVID-19, enrolled during active disease.

The gene calls are TRBV27 and TRBJ1-2, with TRBD1 identical over 7 bases. This CDR3 has 15 amino acids. Trimming removed 4 bases from V and 2 bases from J; junction bases left unmatched: 7. Germline V lookup: CDR1 MNHEY, CDR2 SMNVEV (reference sequence). The CDR3 DNA is TGTGCCAGCAGTTCCACCAGGGGGTCAAACTATGGCTACACCTTC. Translation: CASSSTRGSNYGYTF.

The chain has TRBV5-1 and TRBJ1-1; 7 positions agree with TRBD1. Germline V CDR1 and CDR2: SGHRS, YFSETQ. Losses at the gene ends were 4 bases for V and 2 bases for J; bases not matched to a gene: 2. CDR3 size: 13 residues. The CDR3 loop is CASSRQGNTEAFF. In nucleotides, the CDR3 is TGCGCCAGCAGCAGACAGGGAAACACTGAAGCTTTCTTT.

The chain combines TRBV30 with TRBJ1-3; 7 bases align to TRBD1. The germline gives CDR1 GTSNPN, CDR2 SVGIG (reference sequence). V was pared by 1 base and J by 4 bases, with 4 bases of the junction left unmatched. The CDR3 loop spans 14 amino acids. The CDR3 region is CAWSEQGSGNTIYF. CDR3 DNA sequence: TGTGCCTGGAGTGAACAGGGGTCCGGAAACACCATATATTTT.

The chain links TRBV7-6 to TRBJ2-1, with D perhaps matching TRBD1 (6 bases). Germline V gene lookup returns CDR1 SGHVS and CDR2 FNYEAQ. CDR3 length: 16 amino acids. Deletions cut 2 bases from V and 1 base from J, with 12 bases between. The CDR3 is CASSLQQGWSYNEQFF. In DNA, the CDR3 is TGTGCCAGCAGCTTACAACAGGGATGGTCCTACAATGAGCAGTTCTTC.

This chain's CDR3 is CASSDRTANSPLHF. CDR3 in DNA: TGTGCCAGCAGTGATAGGACAGCGAATTCACCCCTCCACTTT. The chain is built from TRBV6-1 and TRBJ1-6, with D possibly TRBD1 on 6 matching bases. This CDR3 comprises 14 residues. Germline CDR1 reads MNHNS; CDR2 reads SASEGT. Trimming stripped 3 bases from V and 7 bases from J, with 10 bases between.

This clone has a handful of counts. The genes are TRBV7-3 and TRBJ2-3; the match to TRBD1 covers 7 bases. J lost 3 bases, V lost 4 bases, and 4 bases had no gene match. CDR3 length: 14 amino acids. Germline V gene lookup returns CDR1 SGHTA and CDR2 FQGTGA. The CDR3 DNA is TGTGCCAGCAGCTCTCGACAGGGAACAGATACGCAGTATTTT. It specifies CASSSRQGTDTQYF.

The rearrangement uses TRBV19 and TRBJ1-2; weak D call: TRBD1 (5 bases). Looked up from germline, CDR1 is LNHDA and CDR2 is SQIVND (reference sequence). This CDR3 spans 15 amino acids. V was trimmed by 5 bases and J by 3 bases, leaving 16 bases between them. The CDR3 sequence is CASSFPSREYYGYTF. CDR3 DNA: TGTGCCAGTAGTTTTCCCTCCAGGGAATACTATGGCTACACCTTC.

V is TRBV13 and J is TRBJ1-1; TRBD1 agrees at 9 bases. Losses at the gene ends were 5 bases for V and 3 bases for J; bases not matched to a gene: 10. The V gene's germline CDR1 is PRHDT and CDR2 FYEKMQ (reference sequence). The CDR3 spans 16 residues. This chain's CDR3 is CASSLPSTGGYTEAFF. In DNA form, the CDR3 reads TGTGCCAGCAGCCTCCCGTCCACAGGGGGCTACACTGAAGCTTTCTTT.

The chain joins TRBV4-1 to TRBJ1-4; 9 nucleotides line up with TRBD1. This CDR3 spans 16 amino acids. Germline-derived CDR1 and CDR2 are MGHRA and YSYEKL. The V segment lost 3 bases and the J segment 2 bases; nucleotides outside the gene matches: 4. In nucleotides, the CDR3 is TGCGCCAGCAGCCAGGACAGGGGATGGACTAATGAAAAACTGTTTTTT. It encodes CASSQDRGWTNEKLFF.

V usage is TRBV28 and J usage is TRBJ2-3; TRBD1 is a possible D gene (6 bases). Germline CDR1 reads MDHEN; CDR2 reads SYDVKM. This CDR3 comprises 15 residues. V gave up 5 bases and J gave up 0 bases, with 12 bases separating them. The CDR3 protein is CASSPQGASTDTQYF. The DNA of the CDR3 is TGTGCCAGCAGTCCACAGGGCGCTAGCACAGATACGCAGTATTTT. Together with reference TRBV28 and TRBJ2-3, the CDR3 gives the full variable domain: DVKVTQSSRYLVKRTGEKVFLECVQDMDHENMFWYRQDPGLGLRLIYFSYDVKMKEKGDIPEGYSVSREKKERFSLILESASTNQTSMYLCASSPQGASTDTQYFGPGTRLTVL.

The chain carries TRBV2 and TRBJ2-2; TRBD2 matches 14 bases. The V and J ends lost 9 bases and 6 bases, in that order; junction bases with no gene match: 3. Germline loops: CDR1 SNHLY, CDR2 FYNNEI. This CDR3 contains 14 residues. The CDR3 loop reads CASGTSGGPGELFF. The CDR3, as DNA: TGTGCCAGTGGGACTAGCGGGGGTCCCGGGGAGCTGTTTTTT. Full variable domain (missing parts from reference TRBV2 and TRBJ2-2): EPEVTQTPSHQVTQMGQEVILRCVPISNHLYFYWYRQILGQKVEFLVSFYNNEISEKSEIFDDQFSVERPDGSNFTLKIRSTKLEDSAMYFCASGTSGGPGELFFGEGSRLTVL.

The rearrangement joins TRBV7-9 to TRBJ1-5, with D tentatively TRBD1 (6 bases). Trimming removed 5 bases from V and 7 bases from J, with 18 bases in between. CDR1 and CDR2 (germline): SEHNR, FQNEAQ (reference sequence). CDR3 length: 15 residues. The CDR3 loop is CASSPGAGLNQPQHF. The CDR3 DNA is TGTGCCAGCAGCCCAGGGGCGGGCCTTAACCAGCCCCAGCATTTT.

This chain joins TRBV7-3 and TRBJ2-1; the match to TRBD2 covers 8 bases. Germline V lookup: CDR1 SGHTA, CDR2 FQGTGA. Trimming at V came to 2 bases and at J to 7 bases, leaving 16 bases not matched to a gene. The CDR3 loop spans 18 amino acids. The CDR3 sequence: CASSLVPSGGLGRNEQFF. As DNA, the CDR3 is TGTGCCAGCAGCTTAGTGCCAAGCGGGGGACTTGGGAGGAATGAGCAGTTCTTC. The whole variable domain, remainder taken from reference TRBV7-3 and TRBJ2-1, is GAGVSQTPSNKVTEKGKYVELRCDPISGHTALYWYRQSLGQGPEFLIYFQGTGAADDSGLPNDRFFAVRPEGSVSTLKIQRTERGDSAVYLCASSLVPSGGLGRNEQFFGPGTRLTVL.